The 24 T cell receptor beta chains reported below all come from one sample, sequenced in a study of cytomegalovirus exposure and HLA in healthy donors. Primers for the PCR totalled 60 Vbeta and 13 Jbeta. Produced via immunoSEQ multiplex PCR; TCRdb's table is partial and in-frame only. Here the sample spans 140,000 to 150,000 clones, over 60% being singletons. The source material was PBMCs. The receptors here all came from a man between 40 and 49 years old in good health and CMV-seronegative.

V and J are TRBV6-5 and TRBJ1-5, with 7 bases matching TRBD1. The CDR3 contains 14 residues. Per germline, CDR1 MNHEY and CDR2 SVGAGI. This chain's CDR3 is CATKGLRGNQPQHF. The CDR3 DNA follows: TGTGCGACGAAGGGACTCAGGGGGAATCAGCCCCAGCATTTT.

V usage is TRBV12-1 and J usage is TRBJ2-7; the D call in the table, TRBD1, was not verified against the DNA. TRBV12-1 is designated a pseudogene. The CDR3 is 16 residues long. The CDR3 nucleotides are TGTGCCAGCAGCCCGAGCCCGGGACAGTCGGTGAGCGAGCAGTACTTC. Residues: CASSPSPGQSVSEQYF.

This sequence joins TRBV28 and TRBJ2-7; 14 bases match TRBD2. This CDR3 comprises 18 residues. Germline V gene lookup returns CDR1 MDHEN and CDR2 SYDVKM. V lost 5 bases to trimming and J lost 3 bases; unmatched junction nucleotides: 12. The CDR3 loop is CASSERLAGGGGLYEQYF. CDR3 sequence (DNA): TGTGCCAGCAGTGAGAGACTAGCGGGAGGGGGGGGGCTCTACGAGCAGTACTTC.

J is TRBJ1-1 and V is TRBV6-5; possible D gene TRBD1, 5 bases. This CDR3 is 13 amino acids long. Germline V lookup: CDR1 MNHEY, CDR2 SVGAGI. V was trimmed by 2 bases and J by 7 bases, leaving 11 bases between them. The CDR3 nucleotides are TGTGCCAGCAGTTACAATCTCGGGGGTGAAGCTTTCTTT. Amino acids: CASSYNLGGEAFF.

This clone was observed once. The chain combines TRBV7-9 with TRBJ1-3; D is perhaps TRBD1 (6 bases). Germline-derived CDR1 and CDR2 are SEHNR and FQNEAQ (reference sequence). The CDR3 is made up of 16 amino acids. Trimming cost V 5 bases and J 0 bases, with 14 bases left between them. The DNA of the CDR3 is TGTGCCAGCAGCAACTTCGGGACACTCTCTGGAAACACCATATATTTT. This codes for CASSNFGTLSGNTIYF.

This chain connects TRBV4-3 to TRBJ2-1, with 7 positions matching TRBD2. CDR3 size: 16 residues. The V gene's germline CDR1 is LGHNA and CDR2 YSLEER. Trimming cost V 4 bases and J 6 bases; bases outside gene matches: 12. DNA of the CDR3: TGCGCCAGCAGCCCCCGACTCCCTCCGGGGGGCAATGAGCAGTTCTTC. Translation: CASSPRLPPGGNEQFF.

The chain's CDR3 is CAISAVRGQLTNLSTDTQYF. For the CDR3, the DNA is TGTGCCATCAGTGCGGTGAGGGGACAACTTACGAATCTTAGCACAGATACGCAGTATTTT. The chain couples TRBV10-3 to TRBJ2-3; perhaps TRBD1 as D (6 bases). The CDR3 is made up of 20 amino acids. V lost 4 bases and J 0 bases, leaving 26 bases between the germline ends. CDR1 and CDR2 (germline): ENHRY, SYGVKD.

The chain combines TRBV7-2 with TRBJ1-5; no clear D gene. Germline V gene lookup returns CDR1 SGHTA and CDR2 FQGNSA. Deletions cut 2 bases from V and 1 base from J, with 9 bases between. The CDR3 is 15 amino acids. The CDR3 here is CASSLSSMSNQPQHF. The DNA of the CDR3 is TGTGCCAGCAGCTTAAGCTCAATGAGCAATCAGCCCCAGCATTTT.

The chain links TRBV5-1 to TRBJ2-5; D might be TRBD2 (5 bases). CDR3 length: 12 residues. V lost 1 base and J 10 bases, leaving 11 bases between the germline ends. Germline V gene lookup returns CDR1 SGHRS and CDR2 YFSETQ. The DNA for the CDR3 is TGCGCCAGCAGCTTGCCCCCCCGGGACCAGTACTTC. Translating gives CASSLPPRDQYF.

This chain uses TRBV27 with TRBJ2-3; 13 bases map to TRBD2. The CDR3 spans 15 residues. CDR1 MNHEY and CDR2 SMNVEV come from the germline V gene (reference sequence). J gave up 6 bases and V 8 bases, and 8 bases lay outside the gene matches. The CDR3 DNA reads as TGTGCCAGCCGGCCGGGACTAGCGGGACAGGATACGCAGTATTTT. Translated, it gives CASRPGLAGQDTQYF.

The V call is TRBV5-1, the J call TRBJ1-1; D is unresolved. Germline V gene data show CDR1 as SGHRS and CDR2 as YFSETQ. CDR3 length equals 15 residues. The V and J ends lost 6 bases and 0 bases respectively, with 15 bases between them. The chain's CDR3 is CASTQGHRLNTEAFF. CDR3 DNA: TGCGCCAGCACACAAGGCCACAGATTGAACACTGAAGCTTTCTTT.

The chain employs TRBV5-1 and TRBJ2-1, with TRBD2 identical over 8 bases. The CDR3 is 16 residues long. The germline V gene has CDR1 SGHRS and CDR2 YFSETQ. V trimming: 4 bases; J trimming: 6 bases; junction bases outside the gene matches: 12. The CDR3: CASSQTRGGHGNEQFF. The CDR3 nucleotides read TGCGCCAGCAGCCAAACCCGGGGGGGGCACGGCAATGAGCAGTTCTTC.

The chain has TRBV2 and TRBJ1-5; possible D gene TRBD1, 6 bases. Germline CDR1 reads SNHLY; CDR2 reads FYNNEI. Trimming cost V 7 bases and J 0 bases, with 16 bases left between them. This CDR3 spans 16 amino acids. The chain's CDR3 is CASTRGGRGSNQPQHF. The CDR3 coding sequence is TGTGCCAGCACCAGGGGTGGACGGGGTAGCAATCAGCCCCAGCATTTT.

The chain joins TRBV6-1 to TRBJ2-7, with 16 bases fitting TRBD2. The CDR3 consists of 17 residues. The ends lost 1 base at V and 2 bases at J; junction bases unmatched: 2. Per the germline V gene, CDR1 is MNHNS and CDR2 is SASEGT. The CDR3 region has the DNA TGTGCCAGCAGTGAAGTGGGACTAGCGGGGGGGACCTACGAGCAGTACTTC. It yields the protein CASSEVGLAGGTYEQYF.

The chain couples TRBV5-1 to TRBJ2-7; D gene ambiguous. This CDR3 is 14 amino acids long. V was clipped by 0 bases and J by 2 bases, with 9 bases between them. CDR1 SGHRS and CDR2 YFSETQ come from the germline V gene. The CDR3 DNA follows: TGCGCCAGCAGCTTGGATGTCAGAACCTACGAGCAGTACTTC. It translates to CASSLDVRTYEQYF.

The chain couples TRBV6-1 to TRBJ1-1, with D unresolved. CDR3 length: 15 residues. From germline, CDR1 is MNHNS and CDR2 SASEGT. V was trimmed by 7 bases and J by 1 base, leaving 16 bases between them. CDR3 sequence: CASKEFRVRNTEAFF. DNA for the CDR3: TGTGCCAGCAAGGAGTTTCGGGTACGGAACACTGAAGCTTTCTTT.

This clone was seen a handful of times. The genes are TRBV30 and TRBJ1-5; 10 bases map to TRBD1. Trimming took 0 bases from V and 3 from J; bases not matched to a gene: 14. The CDR3 is made up of 19 amino acids. CDR1 is GTSNPN, CDR2 SVGIG, per germline (reference sequence). CDR3: CAWSVDRGTIHASNQPQHF. The CDR3 DNA follows: TGTGCCTGGAGTGTGGACAGGGGGACTATACACGCATCCAATCAGCCCCAGCATTTT. The variable domain in full, with the rest retrieved from reference TRBV30 and TRBJ1-5, is SQTIHQWPATLVQPVGSPLSLECTVEGTSNPNLYWYRQAAGRGLQLLFYSVGIGQISSEVPQNLSASRPQDRQFILSSKKLLLSDSGFYLCAWSVDRGTIHASNQPQHFGDGTRLSIL.

The chain combines TRBV5-8 with TRBJ2-1; 12 bases map to TRBD2. The J segment lost 6 bases and the V segment lost 4 bases, leaving 5 bases of the junction unmatched. CDR3 length: 15 residues. The germline V gene has CDR1 SGHTS and CDR2 YDEGEE. CDR3 in amino acids: CASSLAGGIFNEQFF. The CDR3 DNA reads as TGTGCCAGCAGCCTAGCGGGGGGGATTTTCAATGAGCAGTTCTTC.

The chain couples TRBV6-5 to TRBJ2-5; weak D call: TRBD1 (5 bases). Matching the DNA end better, TRBJ2-7 makes the J call doubtful. Per the germline V gene, CDR1 is MNHEY and CDR2 is SVGAGI. The CDR3 consists of 14 residues. This chain's CDR3 is CASSSRTRGYEQYF. CDR3 nucleotide sequence: TGTGCCAGCAGTTCTCGGACAAGGGGCTACGAGCAGTACTTC.

V is TRBV9 and J is TRBJ2-5; 13 bases map to TRBD2. Germline V CDR1 and CDR2: SGDLS, YYNGEE. The V and J ends lost 3 bases and 5 bases, in that order; junction bases with no gene match: 4. CDR3 length equals 15 residues. The CDR3 here is CASSGLAGGRETQYF. The CDR3 DNA reads as TGTGCCAGCAGCGGACTAGCGGGGGGCCGGGAGACCCAGTACTTC.

V usage is TRBV4-1 and J usage is TRBJ2-1; a weak D match, TRBD2 (6 bases). The germline CDR1 and CDR2 sequences are MGHRA and YSYEKL. The CDR3 consists of 13 residues. V was cut by 4 bases and J by 8 bases, with 12 bases left in between. CDR3 DNA sequence: TGCGCCAGCAGCCTGAAAGGAGGGGATGAGCAGTTCTTC. Translated, it gives CASSLKGGDEQFF.

This clone has only one observation. J is TRBJ1-6 and V is TRBV4-2; D is unresolved. There are 16 residues in the CDR3. Trimming removed 4 bases from V and 4 bases from J, with 14 bases in between. Germline CDR1 reads LGHNA; CDR2 reads YNFKEQ. CDR3 region: CASSLYGDSYNSPLHF. CDR3 sequence (DNA): TGTGCCAGCAGCCTCTATGGCGACTCTTATAATTCACCCCTCCACTTT.

The chain employs TRBV2 and TRBJ1-2; D ambiguous. The germline V gene has CDR1 SNHLY and CDR2 FYNNEI. V lost 2 bases to trimming and J lost 7 bases, with 5 bases between them. The CDR3 totals 11 residues. The CDR3 reads CASSESGGYTF. In DNA, the CDR3 is TGTGCCAGCAGTGAATCGGGTGGCTACACCTTC.

The rearrangement links TRBV9 to TRBJ1-2; 7 bases match TRBD1. This CDR3 has 14 amino acids. Germline loops: CDR1 SGDLS, CDR2 YYNGEE. V trimming: 3 bases; J trimming: 3 bases; junction bases outside the gene matches: 5. CDR3 sequence reads: CASSGKGADYGYTF. DNA of the CDR3: TGTGCCAGCAGCGGAAAGGGGGCGGACTATGGCTACACCTTC.